In its sample, the clone carrying this TCR beta chain was seen a few times. Its target is unknown. The 5'RACE method, run with constant-segment primers, produced TCR alpha and TCR beta cDNA libraries (carrying sample barcodes and UMIs). One entry per CDR3 protein, called by TCRdb with MiXCR from the 5' RACE reads. The table has 300,000 to 400,000 distinct CDR3 sequences, approximately 29% seen once. The germline V gene has CDR1 SGDLS and CDR2 YYNGEE. The CDR3 loop spans 14 amino acids. Trimming took 0 bases from V and 5 from J, leaving 12 bases between them. These data belong to a study of T-cell memory formation after mild COVID-19. Study-wide context: Largely, the TCR clusters proved donor specific.

Study results and limitations: Pre-infection memory carried some responding clones, suggesting that cross-reactive memory joined.

This chain connects TRBV9 to TRBJ2-7, with D perhaps matching TRBD1 or TRBD2 (5 bases each). The sample taken for sequencing was PBMCs or a T cell subset sorted from them (not recorded which). This clonotype originated in an adult woman who had mild COVID-19 (a few samples of this study predate the infection). Cell type and time point are not known. This CDR3 reads CASSVGDLRDEQYF. The DNA of the CDR3 is TGTGCCAGCAGCGTAGGGGACCTTAGGGACGAGCAGTACTTC.